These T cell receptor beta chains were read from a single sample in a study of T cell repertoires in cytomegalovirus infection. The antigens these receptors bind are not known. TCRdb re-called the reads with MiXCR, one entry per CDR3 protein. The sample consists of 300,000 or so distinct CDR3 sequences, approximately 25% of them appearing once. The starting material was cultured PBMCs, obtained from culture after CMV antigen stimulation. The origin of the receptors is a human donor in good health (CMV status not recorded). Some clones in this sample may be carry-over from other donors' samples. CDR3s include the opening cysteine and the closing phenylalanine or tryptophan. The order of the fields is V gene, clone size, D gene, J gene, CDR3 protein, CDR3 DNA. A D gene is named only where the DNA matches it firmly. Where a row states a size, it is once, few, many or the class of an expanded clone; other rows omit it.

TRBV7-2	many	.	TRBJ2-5	CASSLAIRGGIQYF	TGTGCCAGCAGCTTAGCGATCAGGGGAGGGATTCAGTACTTC
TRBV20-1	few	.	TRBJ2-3	CSARDSRGTGKYF	TGCAGTGCTAGAGATAGCCGGGGAACGGGGAAGTATTTT
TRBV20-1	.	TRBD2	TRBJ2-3	CSASGVASGNPDTQYF	TGCAGTGCTAGCGGGGTTGCTAGCGGGAACCCAGATACGCAGTATTTT
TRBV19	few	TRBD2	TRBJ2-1	CASSIEVLAGGPYNEQFF	TGTGCCAGTAGTATAGAGGTACTAGCGGGAGGCCCCTACAATGAGCAGTTCTTC
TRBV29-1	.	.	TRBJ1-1	CSVRGSVGNTEAFF	TGCAGCGTTCGGGGGAGCGTAGGGAACACTGAAGCTTTCTTT
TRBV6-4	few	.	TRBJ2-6	CASSDSLRVSGANVLTF	TGTGCCAGCAGTGACTCGCTCAGAGTTTCTGGGGCCAACGTCCTGACTTTC
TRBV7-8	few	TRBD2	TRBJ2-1	CASSPKRETNEQFF	TGTGCCAGCAGCCCCAAGCGGGAGACTAATGAGCAGTTCTTC
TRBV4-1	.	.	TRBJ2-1	CASSQVNRLGEQFF	TGCGCCAGCAGCCAAGTTAATAGGTTGGGTGAGCAGTTCTTC
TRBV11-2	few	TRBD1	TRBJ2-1	CASSPLRGSGYNEQFF	TGTGCCAGCAGCCCACTCAGGGGGTCCGGCTACAATGAGCAGTTCTTC
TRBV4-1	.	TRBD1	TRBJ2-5	CASSHPLDRGEETQYF	TGCGCCAGCAGCCATCCCCTGGACAGGGGGGAGGAGACCCAGTACTTC
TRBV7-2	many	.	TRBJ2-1	CASSLLSRVQFF	TGTGCCAGCAGCTTGCTAAGTAGAGTGCAGTTCTTC
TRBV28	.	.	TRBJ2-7	CASRGPGRRPEQYF	TGTGCCAGCAGGGGACCTGGCCGTCGCCCCGAGCAGTACTTC
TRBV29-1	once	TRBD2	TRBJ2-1	CSVEGREGLSEQFF	TGCAGCGTTGAAGGGCGGGAGGGCCTCAGTGAGCAGTTCTTC
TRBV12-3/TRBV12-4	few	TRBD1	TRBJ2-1	CASSAGQGPGYNEQFF	TGTGCCAGCAGCGCCGGACAGGGTCCGGGCTACAATGAGCAGTTCTTC
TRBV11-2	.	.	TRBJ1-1	CASSRGASIRNTEAFF	TGTGCCAGCAGTCGAGGTGCGTCAATCCGGAACACTGAAGCTTTCTTT
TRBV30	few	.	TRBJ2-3	CAWSRGGAATDTQYF	TGTGCCTGGAGCCGAGGGGGAGCTGCCACAGATACGCAGTATTTT
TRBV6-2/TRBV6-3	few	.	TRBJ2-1	CASSYGAGLYNEQFF	TGTGCCAGCAGTTACGGGGCGGGATTATACAATGAGCAGTTCTTC
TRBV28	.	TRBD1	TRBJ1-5	CASSPATGGYQPQHF	TGTGCCAGCAGTCCAGCGACAGGGGGCTATCAGCCCCAGCATTTT
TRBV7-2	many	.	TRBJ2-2	CASSLIGVAYTGELFF	TGTGCCAGCAGCTTAATAGGGGTCGCATACACCGGGGAGCTGTTTTTT
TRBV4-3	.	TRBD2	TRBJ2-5	CASSQDNGLAGAAQYF	TGCGCCAGCAGCCAAGACAACGGACTAGCGGGAGCCGCCCAGTACTTC
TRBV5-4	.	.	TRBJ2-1	CASSFIRNEQFF	TGTGCCAGCAGCTTTATCAGGAATGAGCAGTTCTTC
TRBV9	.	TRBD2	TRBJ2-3	CATTSGRNTDTQYF	TGTGCCACGACTAGCGGGAGGAACACAGATACGCAGTATTTT
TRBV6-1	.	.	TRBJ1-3	CASSEGTPTPLRHSGNTIYF	TGTGCCAGCAGTGAAGGAACCCCGACTCCCCTACGCCACTCTGGAAACACCATATATTTT
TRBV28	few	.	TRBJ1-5	CASSPRPIAINQPQHF	TGTGCCAGCAGTCCCCGACCGATAGCGATTAATCAGCCCCAGCATTTT
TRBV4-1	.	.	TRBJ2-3	CASRLSQGGSDTQYF	TGCGCCAGCAGACTCTCACAGGGAGGGTCAGATACGCAGTATTTT
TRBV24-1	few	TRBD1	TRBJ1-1	CATSGSGTGNTEAFF	TGTGCCACCAGTGGGTCCGGGACAGGGAACACTGAAGCTTTCTTT
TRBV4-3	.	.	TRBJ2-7	CASSQDAHGEQYF	TGCGCCAGCAGCCAAGACGCCCATGGGGAGCAGTACTTC
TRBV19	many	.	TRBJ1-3	CASRVGSSSGNTIYF	TGTGCCAGTCGGGTAGGGTCTAGCTCTGGAAACACCATATATTTT
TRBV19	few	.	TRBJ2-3	CASTVDGSTDTQYF	TGTGCCAGTACCGTCGACGGAAGCACAGATACGCAGTATTTT
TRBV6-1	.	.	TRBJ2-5	CASSKAVLRGETQYF	TGTGCCAGCAGTAAAGCGGTACTTCGAGGAGAGACCCAGTACTTC
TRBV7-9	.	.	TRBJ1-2	CASSGAGALYGYTF	TGTGCCAGCAGCGGGGCTGGGGCTCTATATGGCTACACCTTC
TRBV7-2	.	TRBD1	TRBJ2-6	CASSYGTGGPGANVLTF	TGTGCCAGCAGCTATGGGACAGGAGGTCCTGGGGCCAACGTCCTGACTTTC
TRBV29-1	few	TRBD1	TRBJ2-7	CSVGAGTGGIGEQYF	TGCAGCGTTGGAGCCGGGACAGGGGGAATAGGCGAGCAGTACTTC
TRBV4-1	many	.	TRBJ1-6	CASSQDRGAGRNSPLHF	TGCGCCAGCAGCCAAGATCGAGGGGCAGGGAGAAATTCACCCCTCCACTTT
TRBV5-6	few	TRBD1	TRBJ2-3	CASSRQGPDTQYF	TGTGCCAGCAGCAGACAGGGGCCAGATACGCAGTATTTT
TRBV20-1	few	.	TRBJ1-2	CSAGSERGAYNYGYTF	TGCAGTGCCGGAAGCGAAAGGGGCGCTTATAACTATGGCTACACCTTC
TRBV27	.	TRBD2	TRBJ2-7	CASSPESGRVGYEQYF	TGTGCCAGCAGTCCCGAGAGCGGGAGGGTCGGCTACGAGCAGTACTTC
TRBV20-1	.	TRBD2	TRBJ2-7	CSAPRLAGAYEQYF	TGCAGTGCGCCTCGACTAGCGGGAGCTTACGAGCAGTACTTC
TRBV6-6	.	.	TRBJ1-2	CASSYSSGGRANYGYTF	TGTGCCAGCAGTTACTCGAGCGGGGGCAGGGCTAACTATGGCTACACCTTC
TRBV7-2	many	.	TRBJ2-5	CASSSRVGTKETQYF	TGTGCCAGCAGCTCCCGGGTCGGGACCAAAGAGACCCAGTACTTC
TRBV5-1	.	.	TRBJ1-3	CASSAGPAGNTIYF	TGCGCCAGCAGCGCAGGACCGGCTGGAAACACCATATATTTT
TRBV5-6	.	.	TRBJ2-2	CASSRQDRELFF	TGTGCCAGCAGCCGCCAGGATAGGGAGCTGTTTTTT
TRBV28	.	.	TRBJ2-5	CASSLDGTVETQYF	TGTGCCAGCAGTTTAGACGGGACGGTCGAGACCCAGTACTTC
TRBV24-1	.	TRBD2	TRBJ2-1	CATSDLAGENEQFF	TGTGCCACCAGTGATCTAGCGGGAGAGAATGAGCAGTTCTTC
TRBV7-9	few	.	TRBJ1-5	CASSLGAEAIGNQPQHF	TGTGCCAGCAGCTTGGGCGCGGAGGCTATTGGAAATCAGCCCCAGCATTTT
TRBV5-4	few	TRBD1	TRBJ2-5	CASSQGAGETQYF	TGTGCCAGCAGTCAGGGGGCGGGAGAGACCCAGTACTTC
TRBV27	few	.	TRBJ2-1	CASSLSRGNEQFF	TGTGCCAGCAGTTTATCCCGGGGGAATGAGCAGTTCTTC
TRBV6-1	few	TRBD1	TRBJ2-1	CASSTPQGLSYNEQFF	TGTGCCAGCAGTACCCCACAGGGGCTTTCCTACAATGAGCAGTTCTTC
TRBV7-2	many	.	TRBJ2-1	CASSLVQGADEQFF	TGTGCCAGCAGCTTAGTCCAGGGTGCGGATGAGCAGTTCTTC
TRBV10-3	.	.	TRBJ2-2	CAISGSASTGELFF	TGTGCCATCAGTGGTTCAGCCTCCACCGGGGAGCTGTTTTTT
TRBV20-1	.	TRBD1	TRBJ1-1	CSANKPGGLYGEAFF	TGCAGTGCTAACAAACCAGGGGGGCTGTACGGTGAAGCTTTCTTT
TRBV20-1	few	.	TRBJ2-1	CSARDPSGEVNEQFF	TGCAGTGCTAGAGATCCCTCGGGGGAAGTTAATGAGCAGTTCTTC
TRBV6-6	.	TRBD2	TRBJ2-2	CASTRRLAGGSGELFF	TGTGCCAGCACCAGGCGTCTAGCGGGAGGAAGTGGGGAGCTGTTTTTT
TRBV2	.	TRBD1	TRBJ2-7	CASRPGGGEQYF	TGTGCCAGCAGGCCAGGGGGCGGCGAGCAGTACTTC
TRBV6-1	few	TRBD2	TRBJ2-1	CASSRTSGPYNEQFF	TGTGCCAGCAGCCGGACTAGCGGGCCGTACAATGAGCAGTTCTTC
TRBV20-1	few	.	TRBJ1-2	CSARSLLSYYGYTF	TGCAGTGCTAGGTCCCTACTTAGCTACTATGGCTACACCTTC
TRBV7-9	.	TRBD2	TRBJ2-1	CASSLGAWLAGDSTYNEQFF	TGTGCCAGCAGCTTAGGAGCATGGCTAGCGGGGGACTCGACTTACAATGAGCAGTTCTTC
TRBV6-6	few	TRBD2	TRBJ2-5	CASHSRLAGLYQETQYF	TGTGCCAGCCACTCCAGACTAGCGGGCCTGTACCAAGAGACCCAGTACTTC
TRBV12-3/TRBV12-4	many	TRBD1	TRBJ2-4	CASSFLEFGTDKNIQYF	TGTGCCAGCAGTTTTTTAGAGTTTGGGACAGACAAAAACATTCAGTACTTC